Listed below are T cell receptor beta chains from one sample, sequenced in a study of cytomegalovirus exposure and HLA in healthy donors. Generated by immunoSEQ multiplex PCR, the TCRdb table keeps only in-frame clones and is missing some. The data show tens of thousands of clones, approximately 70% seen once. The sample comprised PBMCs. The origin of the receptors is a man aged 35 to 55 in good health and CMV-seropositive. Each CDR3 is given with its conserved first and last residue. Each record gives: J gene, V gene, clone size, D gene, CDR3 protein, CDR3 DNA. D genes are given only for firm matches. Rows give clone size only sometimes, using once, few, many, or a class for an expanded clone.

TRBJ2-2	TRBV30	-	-	CAWRTGNTGELFF	TGTGCCTGGAGGACAGGAAACACCGGGGAGCTGTTTTTT
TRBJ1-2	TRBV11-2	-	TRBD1	CASSTPGGAFGYTF	TGTGCCAGCAGCACCCCAGGGGGCGCTTTTGGCTACACCTTC
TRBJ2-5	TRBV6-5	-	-	CASRWEKTQYF	TGTGCCAGCCGGTGGGAGAAGACCCAGTACTTC
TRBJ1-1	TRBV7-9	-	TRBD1	CASSRQGNTEAFF	TGTGCCAGCAGTCGACAGGGGAACACTGAAGCTTTCTTT
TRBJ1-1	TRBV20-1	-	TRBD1	CRTGESTEAFF	TGCAGGACAGGGGAGAGCACTGAAGCTTTCTTT
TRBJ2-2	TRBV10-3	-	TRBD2	CAITGGYENTGELFF	TGTGCCATCACCGGGGGGTACGAGAACACCGGGGAGCTGTTTTTT
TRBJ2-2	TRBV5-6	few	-	CASSSFPGELFF	TGTGCCAGCAGCTCGTTTCCGGGGGAGCTGTTTTTT
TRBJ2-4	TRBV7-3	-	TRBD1	CASSLDRAAKNIQYF	TGTGCCAGCAGCTTGGACAGGGCTGCCAAAAACATTCAGTACTTC
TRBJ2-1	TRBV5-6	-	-	CASSLTTSYNEQFF	TGTGCCAGCAGCTTGACTACCTCCTACAATGAGCAGTTCTTC
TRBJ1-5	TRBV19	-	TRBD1	CASRSGEGTGRTQPQHF	TGTGCCAGTAGGAGTGGGGAAGGGACAGGGCGTACTCAGCCCCAGCATTTT
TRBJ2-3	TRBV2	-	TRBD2	CASSEVGREADTQYF	TGTGCCAGCAGTGAAGTGGGGAGGGAGGCAGATACGCAGTATTTT
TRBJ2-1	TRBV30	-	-	CAWSGGLRSEQFF	TGTGCCTGGAGTGGGGGGCTGCGCAGTGAGCAGTTCTTC
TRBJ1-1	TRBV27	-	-	CASTPQGRARNTEAFF	TGTGCCAGCACCCCCCAGGGCAGGGCGCGGAACACTGAAGCTTTCTTT
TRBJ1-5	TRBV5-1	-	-	CASSPVGGGNQPQHF	TGCGCCAGCAGCCCCGTCGGGGGAGGCAATCAGCCCCAGCATTTT
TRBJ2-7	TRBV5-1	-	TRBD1	CASSLGRTGGLFSEQYF	TGCGCCAGCAGCTTGGGCAGGACAGGGGGGCTTTTCTCCGAGCAGTACTTC
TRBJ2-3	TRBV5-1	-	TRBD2	CASSAGTSGLTDTQYF	TGCGCCAGCAGCGCCGGGACTAGCGGGTTAACAGATACGCAGTATTTT
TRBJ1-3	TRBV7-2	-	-	CASSLRGGFDTIYF	TGTGCCAGCAGCTTAAGGGGGGGGTTTGACACCATATATTTT
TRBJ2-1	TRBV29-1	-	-	CSVPSQGYNEQFF	TGCAGCGTCCCTTCACAGGGCTACAATGAGCAGTTCTTC
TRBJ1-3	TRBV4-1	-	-	CASSQDPVSGNTIYF	TGCGCCAGCAGCCAAGATCCCGTATCTGGAAACACCATATATTTT
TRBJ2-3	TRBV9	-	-	CASSPTGTADDTQYF	TGTGCCAGCAGCCCGACCGGGACTGCGGACGATACGCAGTATTTT
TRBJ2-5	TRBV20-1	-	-	CSARSQTQYF	TGCAGTGCTAGGAGTCAGACCCAGTACTTC
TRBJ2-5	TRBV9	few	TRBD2	CASSVGGSPRETQYF	TGTGCCAGCAGCGTAGGCGGGAGCCCGCGGGAGACCCAGTACTTC
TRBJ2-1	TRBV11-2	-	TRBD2	CASSRSGGAYNEQFF	TGTGCCAGCAGCAGAAGCGGGGGCGCGTACAATGAGCAGTTCTTC
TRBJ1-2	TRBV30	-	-	CALQGGYTF	TGTGCCTTACAGGGTGGCTACACCTTC
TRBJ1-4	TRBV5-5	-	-	CASSLYQNEKLFF	TGTGCCAGCAGCTTGTACCAGAATGAAAAACTGTTTTTT